What follows is one T cell receptor (beta chain) and its context. This sample is part of a study of blood T cell repertoires in COVID-19. Study context: T cells, B-cell-depleted T cells, or PBMCs supplied cDNA or gDNA.

The CDR3 loop spans 13 amino acids. The trim removed 5 bases at V and 2 bases at J, leaving 6 bases unmatched. Germline values: CDR1 SQVTM, CDR2 ANQGSEA. Original processing methods: Amplifying reference gene primers gave estimates of nucleated cell counts. Generated by immunoSEQ multiplex PCR, the TCRdb table keeps only in-frame clones and is missing some. The DNA gave D and trimming, while V, J and clone size come from that table. Seen here are fewer than 200,000 clones, more than 80% observed once, and the top ten hold 8.2%. The sequence was obtained from a woman aged 55-70 years with acute or convalescent COVID-19. The specimen was peripheral blood. The chain is built from TRBV29-1 and TRBJ2-7; 7 bases map to TRBD2. The DNA of the CDR3 is TGCAGCGTTATACTAGCGATGGCCTACGAGCAGTACTTC. It encodes CSVILAMAYEQYF.